Presented here are 25 T cell receptor beta chains from one specimen sequenced in a study of persistence of HIV-infected CD4 T cells (dated by TCRdb to the early 2020s). The immunoSEQ hsTCRB assay version 4, run in survey mode, was used to sequence TCRbeta repertoires from genomic DNA. In TCRdb, the immuneACCESS table is reduced to in-frame sequences with V and J assigned. These tables do not hold every clone; where another copy was compared, an unresolved V gene accounts for under half, and the others remain unexplained. The sample includes about 60,000 clones, with about 77% observed a single time. The ten largest clones add up to under 2% of the sample. Explained via the paper, the treatment or condition label denotes: suppressive antiretroviral therapy. A pool of overlapping HIV-1 Gag 15-mer peptides was used at 0.9 to 1 ug per peptide per mL for cell stimulation. Nonresponding CD40L-negative CD69-negative CD45RO-high memory CD4+ T cells were sorted as memory populations depleted of antigen-responding cells.

For these receptors, no antigen is known. Sequencing was performed on CD4+ T cells sorted from PBMCs after roughly 19-hour stimulation, taken from a patient who received antiretroviral therapy. The cell subset or site tag for this specimen amounts to: CD40L-CD69- CD45RO-high memory CD4 T cells not responding to Gag peptides. The origin of the receptors is an adult man with HIV who was CMV-seropositive.

This chain links TRBV3-1 (or the pseudogene TRBV3-2) with TRBJ1-2; 9 nucleotides align to TRBD1. Germline CDR1 is LGHDT and CDR2 is YNNKEL (reference sequence). V was pared by 0 bases and J by 4 bases, with 0 bases of the junction left unmatched. The CDR3 length is 14 residues. The chain's CDR3 is CASSQEGQGYGYTF. The CDR3 bases are TGTGCCAGCAGCCAAGAGGGACAGGGCTATGGCTACACCTTC.

This clone was detected only a few times. The gene calls are TRBV3-1 (or the pseudogene TRBV3-2) and TRBJ2-7; TRBD1 aligns across 9 bases. This CDR3 spans 15 amino acids. The junction had 8 bases not matched to a gene; V was cut back by 1 base and J by 7 bases. Germline-derived CDR1 and CDR2 are LGHDT and YNNKEL (reference sequence). CDR3 DNA: TGTGCCAGCAGCCAAGCGGGCGACAGGGGGAGTGAGCAGTACTTC. This translates into CASSQAGDRGSEQYF.

This clone has just one count. V usage is TRBV5-4 and J usage is TRBJ2-3; D gene ambiguous. Germline lookup yields CDR1 SGHNT and CDR2 YYREEE (reference sequence). The CDR3 has 14 amino acids. V shed 1 base and J shed 2 bases, with 8 bases lying between them. CDR3 sequence: CASSLPPPTDTQYF. For the CDR3, the DNA is TGTGCCAGCAGCTTGCCCCCTCCCACAGATACGCAGTATTTT.

This chain links TRBV7-2 with TRBJ2-3; D might be TRBD1 (5 bases). Germline V gene sequence: CDR1 SGHTA, CDR2 FQGNSA. This CDR3 contains 17 residues. Trimming left V 1 base short and J 2 bases short, with 16 bases between. Here the CDR3 DNA reads TGTGCCAGCAGCTTAGTTAAGGGGTTTTTATCCACAGATACGCAGTATTTT. The encoded protein is CASSLVKGFLSTDTQYF.

The genes are TRBV5-1 and TRBJ2-7; the D call may be TRBD1 or TRBD2 (6 bases each). The CDR3 covers 14 residues. The V gene lost 8 bases and the J gene lost 3 bases, with 18 bases spanning the gap. Germline CDR1 is SGHRS and CDR2 is YFSETQ. The CDR3: CASTPSGEDYEQYF. The CDR3 coding sequence is TGCGCCAGTACCCCATCAGGGGAGGACTACGAGCAGTACTTC.

The chain is built from TRBV6-1 and TRBJ1-5, with a weak D call TRBD1 (5 bases). V was pared by 0 bases and J by 5 bases, with 11 bases between. The length of the CDR3 is 15 residues. Germline CDR1 and CDR2: MNHNS and SASEGT. The CDR3 DNA reads TGTGCCAGCAGTGAAGCGGGGGGTGCCCATCAGCCCCAGCATTTT. The encoded protein is CASSEAGGAHQPQHF.

This clone was seen more than once but under ten times. The chain uses TRBV9 and TRBJ1-2; D gene uncertain. Germline assignment: CDR1 SGDLS and CDR2 YYNGEE. Trimming took off 4 bases at V and 1 base at J, with 11 bases between the two ends. This CDR3 is 14 amino acids long. The CDR3 loop is CASSSDGVNYGYTF. The CDR3 bases are TGTGCCAGCAGCTCTGATGGGGTTAACTATGGCTACACCTTC.

This clone was seen only a few times. The V gene is TRBV27, the J gene TRBJ1-4, with 7 bases lining up with TRBD1. The germline gives CDR1 MNHEY, CDR2 SMNVEV (reference sequence). There are 16 residues in the CDR3. The V and J ends lost 5 bases and 1 base, in that order; junction bases with no gene match: 7. The DNA of the CDR3 is TGTGCCAGCAGTATAAACAGGGGTGGAACTAATGAAAAACTGTTTTTT. Translation: CASSINRGGTNEKLFF.

The J gene is TRBJ1-1, the V gene TRBV6-5, with D possibly matching TRBD1 (5 bases). The CDR3 covers 14 residues. Germline CDR1 is MNHEY and CDR2 is SVGAGI. V was clipped by 6 bases and J by 0 bases, with 11 bases between them. In DNA form, the CDR3 reads TGTGCCAGCAGGAGGGGTGCTTTGAACACTGAAGCTTTCTTT. It is translated as CASRRGALNTEAFF.

This sequence joins TRBV27 and TRBJ1-5; D unresolved. The ends were cut back, 6 bases at V and 2 bases at J, with 11 bases in the middle. The CDR3 is 14 amino acids. Germline V gives CDR1 MNHEY, CDR2 SMNVEV (reference sequence). The DNA for the CDR3 is TGTGCCAGCAGGAGGGTGTCGGGCAATCAGCCCCAGCATTTT. Protein sequence: CASRRVSGNQPQHF.

This chain links TRBV4-2 with TRBJ2-2; D gene unclear. Trimming cost V 1 base and J 6 bases, with 6 bases left between them. Looked up from germline, CDR1 is LGHNA and CDR2 is YNFKEQ. The CDR3 covers 13 residues. For the CDR3, the DNA is TGTGCCAGCAGCCAAGTTCTGGCCGGGGAGCTGTTTTTT. Translation gives CASSQVLAGELFF.

This clone was recorded only once. As DNA, the CDR3 is TGTGCCAGCAGTCTCTTGGGTCAGCCCCAGCATTTT. Amino acids: CASSLLGQPQHF. The V call is TRBV12-3 or TRBV12-4, the J call TRBJ1-5; D not certain. This CDR3 has 12 residues. V was clipped by 5 bases and J by 6 bases, with 8 bases between them.

This rearrangement joins TRBV28 to TRBJ2-3; TRBD1 might be the D (5 bases). The CDR3 consists of 12 residues. V gave up 3 bases and J gave up 11 bases, with 12 bases separating them. Germline V gene data show CDR1 as MDHEN and CDR2 as SYDVKM. CDR3 loop: CASSFQGRLQYF. The CDR3 region has the DNA TGTGCCAGCAGTTTCCAGGGCCGCTTGCAGTATTTT.

The chain has TRBV2 and TRBJ2-3; no definite D call. This CDR3 is built from 14 residues. The germline gives CDR1 SNHLY, CDR2 FYNNEI. The V end lost 4 bases, the J end lost 2 bases, and 10 bases lay between the germline ends. The CDR3 spells CASSVKGTTDTQYF. The CDR3 DNA sequence: TGTGCCAGCAGTGTTAAGGGAACCACAGATACGCAGTATTTT.

This sequence joins TRBV5-4 and TRBJ2-7; maybe TRBD1 (8 bases). The CDR3 is 16 residues long. V dropped 7 bases and J dropped 2 bases, with 22 bases sitting between them. The germline CDR1 and CDR2 sequences are SGHNT and YYREEE (reference sequence). The DNA of the CDR3 is TGTGCCAGCCGGGGGGAGGCAGGGGGCAACCCCTACGAGCAGTACTTC. Translating it yields CASRGEAGGNPYEQYF.

In nucleotides, the CDR3 is TGTGCCAGCACGGAGGGGTTGAACACTGAAGCTTTCTTT. It is translated as CASTEGLNTEAFF. The V gene is TRBV6-5, the J gene TRBJ1-1; possible D gene TRBD1, 5 bases. Germline loops: CDR1 MNHEY, CDR2 SVGAGI. CDR3 length: 13 amino acids. V lost 7 bases, J lost 0 bases, and 9 bases lay in between.

The rearrangement uses TRBV12-3 or TRBV12-4 and TRBJ2-1; no reliable D call. Trimming left V 3 bases short and J 7 bases short, with 4 bases between. The CDR3 is made up of 11 amino acids. Written as DNA, the CDR3 is TGTGCCAGCAGTTTCGGAAATGAGCAGTTCTTC. Its translation is CASSFGNEQFF.

The chain has TRBV25-1 and TRBJ1-4; D is possibly TRBD1 (5 bases). There are 14 residues in the CDR3. The V gene lost 10 bases and the J gene lost 2 bases, with 14 bases spanning the gap. Germline V lookup: CDR1 MGHDK, CDR2 SYGVNS. The CDR3 sequence: CAMEGVCTNEKLFF. The CDR3 DNA reads TGTGCCATGGAAGGGGTCTGCACTAATGAAAAACTGTTTTTT.

The chain links TRBV2 to TRBJ2-1, with unresolved D. V lost 3 bases, J lost 9 bases, and 9 bases lay in between. CDR1 SNHLY and CDR2 FYNNEI come from the germline V gene. CDR3 length equals 12 residues. CDR3 DNA sequence: TGTGCCAGCAGTGAGGACGCCCCTGAGCAGTTCTTC. Translating gives CASSEDAPEQFF.

The chain is built from TRBV6-5 and TRBJ2-3; D not certain. Germline V gives CDR1 MNHEY, CDR2 SVGAGI. The CDR3 loop spans 13 amino acids. With 6 bases removed from V and 1 base from J, the gap between germline ends came to 8 bases. The CDR3: CASRDSGTDTQYF. Written as DNA, the CDR3 is TGTGCCAGCAGGGATAGTGGCACAGATACGCAGTATTTT.

CDR3 amino acids: CASSVGPSSDTQYF. The CDR3 nucleotides are TGTGCCAGCAGCGTTGGGCCTTCGAGTGATACGCAGTATTTT. V and J are TRBV2 and TRBJ2-3; unclear D gene. The length of the CDR3 is 14 residues. The V gene's germline CDR1 is SNHLY and CDR2 FYNNEI. The germline V and J ends were trimmed by 6 bases and 6 bases, with 16 bases remaining between them.

The chain joins TRBV29-1 to TRBJ1-5; 7 bases match TRBD1. This CDR3 spans 14 amino acids. Looked up from germline, CDR1 is SQVTM and CDR2 is ANQGSEA. V shed 4 bases and J 3 bases; nucleotides not matched to a gene: 6. The CDR3 DNA sequence: TGCAGCGTTGGGGCAGGGGGAAACAATCAGCCCCAGCATTTT. Encoded protein: CSVGAGGNNQPQHF.

V and J are TRBV4-1 and TRBJ2-1; no reliable D call. The CDR3 spans 12 residues. CDR1 and CDR2 (germline): MGHRA, YSYEKL. V was trimmed by 7 bases and J by 8 bases, leaving 12 bases between them. CDR3 sequence reads: CASKSGVDEQFF. The DNA for the CDR3 is TGCGCCAGCAAGTCAGGCGTCGATGAGCAGTTCTTC.

The rearrangement uses TRBV5-4 and TRBJ1-1; D is perhaps TRBD1 (6 bases). Germline CDR1 is SGHNT and CDR2 is YYREEE (reference sequence). Trimming cost V 4 bases and J 1 base, with 20 bases left between them. The CDR3 loop spans 17 amino acids. CDR3 bases: TGTGCCAGCAGCCCAACTAGATCACAGGGCCCGAACACTGAAGCTTTCTTT. This sequence encodes CASSPTRSQGPNTEAFF.

The chain has TRBV10-1 and TRBJ2-7; D is ambiguous. Trimming cost V 2 bases and J 5 bases, with 7 bases left between them. The CDR3 is 12 residues long. Germline lookup yields CDR1 WNHNN and CDR2 SYGVQD (reference sequence). The CDR3 spells CASSENRDEQYF. CDR3 nucleotides: TGCGCCAGCAGTGAGAACCGGGACGAGCAGTACTTC.